One sample yielded the 16 T cell receptor beta chains listed below, sequenced in a study of T cell responses to AZD1222 COVID-19 vaccine. Profiled with immunoSEQ multiplex PCR; TCRdb holds only in-frame clones, not every one. Of around 120,000 clones detected, around 90% appear once; the ten largest clones hold around 3.8%. Source: peripheral blood, taken 28 days after the second AZD1222 dose. These TCRs come from an adult who received the AZD1222 COVID-19 vaccine.

The V and J genes are TRBV5-1 and TRBJ2-2; 11 bases fit TRBD2. The V gene's germline CDR1 is SGHRS and CDR2 YFSETQ. The J segment lost 5 bases and the V segment lost 2 bases, leaving 2 bases of the junction unmatched. CDR3 length equals 15 residues. The CDR3 sequence is CASSLTSGRTGELFF. DNA for the CDR3: TGCGCCAGCAGCTTAACTAGCGGGAGAACCGGGGAGCTGTTTTTT.

The rearrangement joins TRBV7-9 to TRBJ1-1; D not resolved. CDR3 size: 14 residues. Germline loops: CDR1 SEHNR, CDR2 FQNEAQ (reference sequence). V gave up 1 base and J gave up 0 bases, with 6 bases separating them. DNA for the CDR3: TGTGCCAGCAGCTTAGGGCAGCTGAACACTGAAGCTTTCTTT. Translation gives CASSLGQLNTEAFF.

The chain joins TRBV27 to TRBJ2-2, with D possibly matching TRBD1 (7 bases). The V and J ends lost 8 bases and 0 bases respectively, with 13 bases between them. The CDR3 sequence is 15 residues long. Germline V CDR1 and CDR2: MNHEY, SMNVEV (reference sequence). The CDR3 bases are TGTGCCAGCCGGGGGACAGTAACGAACACCGGGGAGCTGTTTTTT. This encodes CASRGTVTNTGELFF.

This clone occurred once. J is TRBJ2-3 and V is TRBV6-5, with D possibly TRBD1 on 6 matching bases. Germline V gene lookup returns CDR1 MNHEY and CDR2 SVGAGI. Trimming removed 2 bases at V and 8 bases at J, with 17 bases between. The CDR3 is 15 amino acids. DNA for the CDR3: TGTGCCAGCAGTTACGCTCCAGGGGCCCCCGGTACGCAGTATTTT. Amino acid sequence: CASSYAPGAPGTQYF.

The chain recombines TRBV20-1 with TRBJ2-7, with D possibly matching TRBD1 (6 bases). Germline CDR1 DFQATT, CDR2 SNEGSKA (reference sequence). The CDR3 is made up of 12 amino acids. V was clipped by 3 bases and J by 1 base, with 7 bases between them. The CDR3 spells CSASDRSYEQYF. CDR3 DNA sequence: TGCAGTGCTAGTGACAGGTCCTACGAGCAGTACTTC.

V gene TRBV4-1 combines with J gene TRBJ2-7; perhaps D is TRBD1 or TRBD2 (6 bases each). The V end lost 5 bases, the J end lost 0 bases, and 14 bases lay between the germline ends. Looked up from germline, CDR1 is MGHRA and CDR2 is YSYEKL. This CDR3 contains 15 residues. The CDR3 DNA sequence: TGCGCCAGCAGCTACAGCGGAGGGGGCTCCTACGAGCAGTACTTC. The encoded protein is CASSYSGGGSYEQYF.

The rearrangement joins TRBV28 to TRBJ2-7; 9 positions agree with TRBD1. This CDR3 spans 17 amino acids. Germline V CDR1 and CDR2: MDHEN, SYDVKM. V shed 3 bases and J 0 bases; nucleotides not matched to a gene: 9. In DNA form, the CDR3 reads TGTGCCAGCAGTTTGCCAGGGACAGGGCTCCTCTCCTACGAGCAGTACTTC. Translation: CASSLPGTGLLSYEQYF.

CDR3 region: CASSLEWVNTEAFF. CDR3 in DNA: TGTGCCAGCAGCTTAGAATGGGTGAACACTGAAGCTTTCTTT. This sequence joins TRBV7-2 and TRBJ1-1; D unresolved. The germline V gene encodes CDR1 SGHTA and CDR2 FQGNSA. Trimming pared 1 base from V and 0 bases from J, leaving 6 bases between. The CDR3 is 14 residues long.

This clone was seen a few times. J is TRBJ2-3 and V is TRBV5-4; TRBD2 matches 14 bases. Germline V gives CDR1 SGHNT, CDR2 YYREEE (reference sequence). The V gene end was trimmed by 4 bases and the J gene end by 5 bases; junction bases not matched to a gene: 6. The CDR3 runs to 16 residues. CDR3 sequence: CASSPTSGGAIDTQYF. The CDR3 DNA sequence: TGTGCCAGCAGCCCGACTAGCGGGGGGGCCATAGATACGCAGTATTTT.

CDR3: CASSPTDSRGNTIYF. The CDR3 region has the DNA TGTGCCAGCAGCCCTACCGACTCCAGAGGAAACACCATATATTTT. The genes are TRBV11-1 and TRBJ1-3; D call uncertain. CDR3 length equals 15 residues. Trimming took off 5 bases at V and 4 bases at J, with 15 bases between the two ends. CDR1 SGHAT and CDR2 FQDESV come from the germline V gene (reference sequence).

J is TRBJ2-7 and V is TRBV10-3, with a tentative D call TRBD2 (5 bases). Per germline, CDR1 ENHRY and CDR2 SYGVKD. Trimming left V 8 bases short and J 0 bases short, with 11 bases between. The CDR3 runs to 13 residues. CDR3 DNA sequence: TGTGCCATCGGGAGCCTAGACTCCTACGAGCAGTACTTC. Translation: CAIGSLDSYEQYF.

The chain employs TRBV5-1 and TRBJ1-3; D gene unclear. The CDR3 covers 15 residues. Germline V lookup: CDR1 SGHRS, CDR2 YFSETQ. The V gene lost 6 bases and the J gene lost 1 base, with 14 bases spanning the gap. As DNA, the CDR3 is TGCGCCAGCAAACCTGGGCAGTTGTCTGGAAACACCATATATTTT. It specifies CASKPGQLSGNTIYF. The complete variable domain, with remaining parts taken from reference TRBV5-1 and TRBJ1-3, reads KAGVTQTPRYLIKTRGQQVTLSCSPISGHRSVSWYQQTPGQGLQFLFEYFSETQRNKGNFPGRFSGRQFSNSRSEMNVSTLELGDSALYLCASKPGQLSGNTIYFGEGSWLTVV.

The chain carries TRBV6-6 and TRBJ1-4, with TRBD1 as a possible D gene (5 bases). Germline CDR1 reads MNHNY; CDR2 reads SVGAGI (reference sequence). V was trimmed by 5 bases and J by 0 bases, leaving 13 bases between them. This CDR3 comprises 16 residues. Here the CDR3 DNA reads TGTGCCAGCAGTAGTAGAGGGGCCGCAACTAATGAAAAACTGTTTTTT. Translation gives CASSSRGAATNEKLFF.

V is TRBV6-5 and J is TRBJ2-2; 11 nucleotides line up with TRBD2. Trimming removed 6 bases from V and 2 bases from J; junction bases left unmatched: 2. The germline gives CDR1 MNHEY, CDR2 SVGAGI. The CDR3 totals 15 residues. The CDR3 bases are TGTGCCAGCAGACTAGCGGGGGTAAACACCGGGGAGCTGTTTTTT. It translates to CASRLAGVNTGELFF.

The chain recombines TRBV10-3 with TRBJ1-2; 7 bases agree with TRBD1. The germline V gene has CDR1 ENHRY and CDR2 SYGVKD. V lost 3 bases, J lost 5 bases, and 12 bases stayed unmatched. The CDR3 consists of 16 residues. This CDR3 is CAISDSPDRVGYGYTF. CDR3 coding DNA: TGTGCCATCAGTGACTCCCCTGACAGGGTAGGGTATGGCTACACCTTC.

The chain joins TRBV29-1 to TRBJ1-1; D is unresolved. The CDR3 consists of 11 residues. V was shortened by 3 bases and J by 12 bases, with 14 bases between the two germline ends. Germline loops: CDR1 SQVTM, CDR2 ANQGSEA. This CDR3 reads CSVDTVNLSFF. CDR3 in DNA: TGCAGCGTTGATACGGTGAATTTGTCTTTCTTT.